This T cell receptor beta chain was captured in a study of cytomegalovirus exposure and HLA in healthy donors. PCR involved 60 Vbeta and 13 Jbeta primers. Clones were read by immunoSEQ multiplex PCR, and TCRdb kept only the in-frame ones, dropping some. Here the sample spans about 150,000 clones, 60% to 80% being singletons. CDR3 size: 13 residues. The junction had 11 bases not matched to a gene; V was cut back by 3 bases and J by 15 bases. Germline assignment: CDR1 SGHRS and CDR2 YFSETQ. Regarding the study as a whole: It emerged from a later analysis that several of the most significant clusters appeared to be linked to common viral pathogens.

Notes on this clone: Antigen: not known.

The TCR originated in a young woman in good health and CMV-seronegative. Sequencing was done on a sample of PBMCs. The chain employs TRBV5-1 and TRBJ2-1; TRBD1 matches 8 bases. The CDR3 here is CASSSENRDRLFF. For the CDR3, the DNA is TGCGCCAGCAGCTCGGAGAACCGGGACAGGTTGTTCTTC.